The 20 T cell receptor beta chains below come from one sample, sequenced in a study of cytomegalovirus exposure and HLA in healthy donors. A multiplex PCR was run with 60 Vbeta primers and 13 Jbeta primers. Data came from immunoSEQ multiplex PCR; TCRdb stores just in-frame clones and leaves some out. The data hold approximately 220,000 clones, with approximately 78% observed a single time. Material: PBMCs. These TCRs come from a man aged 25-40 years in good health and CMV-seronegative.

The chain couples TRBV25-1 to TRBJ1-2, with TRBD1 identical over 9 bases. From germline, CDR1 is MGHDK and CDR2 SYGVNS. The CDR3 extends over 14 amino acids. Trimming cost V 2 bases and J 7 bases; bases outside gene matches: 5. As DNA, the CDR3 is TGTGCCAGCAGTGAAGCCGGGACAGGGAGTGGCTACACCTTC. Amino acids: CASSEAGTGSGYTF.

The chain couples TRBV28 to TRBJ1-5; D is unresolved. CDR3 length: 14 residues. Per the germline V gene, CDR1 is MDHEN and CDR2 is SYDVKM. Trimming left V 5 bases short and J 1 base short, with 9 bases between. CDR3 amino acids: CASSRAGSNQPQHF. The CDR3 DNA reads TGTGCCAGCAGTCGGGCGGGGAGCAATCAGCCCCAGCATTTT.

The chain joins TRBV10-2 to TRBJ2-1; 7 bases align to TRBD2. Losses at the gene ends were 4 bases for V and 10 bases for J; bases not matched to a gene: 10. CDR3 length: 14 amino acids. CDR1 is WSHSY and CDR2 is SAAADI in the germline V gene. The CDR3, as DNA: TGCGCCAGCAGTGTGGGGGGGGAAATTACAGAGCAGTTCTTC. Protein: CASSVGGEITEQFF.

The table lists this clone with a count of one. V is TRBV5-1 and J is TRBJ2-2; D might be TRBD2 (6 bases). Trimming cost V 0 bases and J 5 bases, with 14 bases left between them. The V gene's germline CDR1 is SGHRS and CDR2 YFSETQ. The CDR3 consists of 16 residues. In DNA form, the CDR3 reads TGCGCCAGCAGCTTGGTTGGCCAGGCGGGAACCGGGGAGCTGTTTTTT. Encoded protein: CASSLVGQAGTGELFF.

V usage is TRBV7-8 and J usage is TRBJ2-2; TRBD2 aligns across 14 bases. This CDR3 contains 18 residues. The J segment lost 0 bases and the V segment lost 5 bases, leaving 5 bases of the junction unmatched. Germline-derived CDR1 and CDR2 are SGHVS and FQNEAQ. The CDR3, as DNA: TGTGCCAGCAGCGCTGGACTAGCGGGGGGCACGAACACCGGGGAGCTGTTTTTT. It specifies CASSAGLAGGTNTGELFF.

This clone has only a few counts. The chain is built from TRBV6-1 and TRBJ1-2; 8 positions match TRBD1. J gave up 8 bases and V 6 bases, and 5 bases lay outside the gene matches. CDR1 MNHNS and CDR2 SASEGT come from the germline V gene. This CDR3 comprises 12 residues. In DNA, the CDR3 is TGTGCCAGCAGCCTTGGGACAGGAGGCTACACCTTC. Protein product: CASSLGTGGYTF.

This chain uses TRBV9 with TRBJ1-4; D unresolved. The CDR3 runs 14 residues. Germline V gene sequence: CDR1 SGDLS, CDR2 YYNGEE. Trimming removed 3 bases at V and 10 bases at J, with 16 bases between. The CDR3 loop reads CASSGLAGRGKLFF. The DNA for the CDR3 is TGTGCCAGCAGCGGCCTAGCTGGACGAGGAAAACTGTTTTTT. Supplemented by reference TRBV9 and TRBJ1-4, the full variable domain reads DSGVTQTPKHLITATGQRVTLRCSPRSGDLSVYWYQQSLDQGLQFLIQYYNGEERAKGNILERFSAQQFPDLHSELNLSSLELGDSALYFCASSGLAGRGKLFFGSGTQLSVL.

The V and J genes are TRBV5-1 and TRBJ2-5; 7 bases line up with TRBD1. The J call may be mistaken, given a closer DNA end match to TRBJ2-7. This CDR3 spans 14 amino acids. The germline V gene encodes CDR1 SGHRS and CDR2 YFSETQ. Written as DNA, the CDR3 is TGCGCCAGCAGCGACGACAGGGAATGGAACGAGCAGTACTTC. This gives the protein CASSDDREWNEQYF.

The chain uses TRBV28 and TRBJ2-3; possibly TRBD1 for D (5 bases). CDR3 length: 15 residues. Germline CDR1 reads MDHEN; CDR2 reads SYDVKM. V lost 9 bases, J lost 5 bases, and 21 bases lay in between. The CDR3 region is CASLALGRAEDTQYF. In DNA, the CDR3 is TGTGCCAGTTTAGCCCTGGGCAGGGCGGAAGATACGCAGTATTTT.

This chain connects TRBV28 to TRBJ2-3, with D tentatively TRBD2 (7 bases). V was shortened by 7 bases and J by 6 bases, with 17 bases between the two germline ends. The germline CDR1 and CDR2 sequences are MDHEN and SYDVKM. The CDR3 is 14 residues long. DNA for the CDR3: TGTGCCAGCACCTCCGTTGGGGGGGCGGATACGCAGTATTTT. As protein: CASTSVGGADTQYF.

The V gene is TRBV28, the J gene TRBJ1-1; 8 bases agree with TRBD1. V was pared by 6 bases and J by 1 base, with 1 base of the junction left unmatched. The CDR3 loop spans 13 amino acids. CDR1 and CDR2 (germline): MDHEN, SYDVKM. CDR3 sequence reads: CASRDRANTEAFF. The CDR3 nucleotides are TGTGCCAGCAGGGACAGGGCGAACACTGAAGCTTTCTTT. The variable domain in full, completed from reference TRBV28 and TRBJ1-1, reads DVKVTQSSRYLVKRTGEKVFLECVQDMDHENMFWYRQDPGLGLRLIYFSYDVKMKEKGDIPEGYSVSREKKERFSLILESASTNQTSMYLCASRDRANTEAFFGQGTRLTVV.

This clone occurred once. The chain combines TRBV18 with TRBJ1-1; D perhaps matches TRBD1 (5 bases). The germline V and J ends were trimmed by 3 bases and 4 bases, with 12 bases remaining between them. The CDR3 length is 14 residues. Looked up from germline, CDR1 is KGHSH and CDR2 is LQKENI. The CDR3 region is CASSPLGGGTEAFF. As DNA, the CDR3 is TGTGCCAGCTCACCCCTGGGGGGAGGCACTGAAGCTTTCTTT.

This clone was observed a single time. The V gene is TRBV6-6, the J gene TRBJ2-5; possible D gene TRBD2, 5 bases. The CDR3 runs 13 residues. The V gene lost 6 bases and the J gene lost 5 bases, with 13 bases spanning the gap. Germline V gene sequence: CDR1 MNHNY, CDR2 SVGAGI (reference sequence). CDR3: CASSSRRPETQYF. The CDR3 DNA sequence: TGTGCCAGCAGCTCCCGGAGGCCGGAGACCCAGTACTTC.

The rearrangement uses TRBV4-3 and TRBJ1-4, with unresolved D. Germline V lookup: CDR1 LGHNA, CDR2 YSLEER. Trimming cost V 4 bases and J 8 bases, with 17 bases left between them. The CDR3 length is 15 residues. CDR3 residues: CASSRIWEGLEKLFF. CDR3 nucleotides: TGCGCCAGCAGCCGAATATGGGAGGGTTTAGAAAAACTGTTTTTT.

To note about this clone: At the DNA level, this CDR3 is encoded by other sequences in the same sample as well. The rearrangement links TRBV2 to TRBJ2-3; 7 bases fit TRBD1. The CDR3 covers 15 residues. V was clipped by 9 bases and J by 2 bases; unmatched bases: 11. Germline CDR1 and CDR2: SNHLY and FYNNEI. Here the CDR3 reads CARARDSEYTDTQYF. The CDR3 region has the DNA TGTGCCAGGGCCCGGGACAGCGAATACACAGATACGCAGTATTTT.

The V gene is TRBV7-9, the J gene TRBJ2-7, with 9 positions matching TRBD1. This CDR3 comprises 16 residues. The germline V gene has CDR1 SEHNR and CDR2 FQNEAQ (reference sequence). The V segment lost 4 bases and the J segment 0 bases; nucleotides outside the gene matches: 7. CDR3 in DNA: TGTGCCAGCAGCTCCCGGACAGGGGCGAGCTCCTACGAGCAGTACTTC. It yields the protein CASSSRTGASSYEQYF.

V gene TRBV28 combines with J gene TRBJ2-6; 8 bases map to TRBD1. Per germline, CDR1 MDHEN and CDR2 SYDVKM. The V segment lost 1 base and the J segment 0 bases; nucleotides outside the gene matches: 5. CDR3 size: 18 residues. This CDR3 reads CASSLFGTGYSGANVLTF. CDR3 in DNA: TGTGCCAGCAGTTTATTTGGGACAGGTTACTCTGGGGCCAACGTCCTGACTTTC. Full variable domain (rest looked up from reference TRBV28 and TRBJ2-6): DVKVTQSSRYLVKRTGEKVFLECVQDMDHENMFWYRQDPGLGLRLIYFSYDVKMKEKGDIPEGYSVSREKKERFSLILESASTNQTSMYLCASSLFGTGYSGANVLTFGAGSRLTVL.

This clone has more than one count but fewer than ten. The CDR3 region has the DNA TGTGCCAGCAGCGTAGCTGAGACAGGGAATGAAAAACTGTTTTTT. Protein product: CASSVAETGNEKLFF. This sequence joins TRBV9 and TRBJ1-4; TRBD1 agrees at 7 bases. Looked up from germline, CDR1 is SGDLS and CDR2 is YYNGEE. The CDR3 has 15 amino acids. The J segment lost 5 bases and the V segment lost 0 bases, leaving 4 bases of the junction unmatched.

Worth noting for this clone: This same CDR3 is encoded by further DNA sequences in the sample. The V gene is TRBV5-1, the J gene TRBJ2-3; D is unresolved. Germline V gene sequence: CDR1 SGHRS, CDR2 YFSETQ. V was shortened by 0 bases and J by 0 bases, with 5 bases between the two germline ends. This CDR3 contains 14 residues. CDR3 residues: CASSLGQSTDTQYF. Written as DNA, the CDR3 is TGCGCCAGCAGCTTGGGGCAGAGCACAGATACGCAGTATTTT.

This clone came up once. The genes are TRBV19 and TRBJ1-5; no clear D. The CDR3 has 17 amino acids. Germline V gives CDR1 LNHDA, CDR2 SQIVND (reference sequence). The V end lost 0 bases, the J end lost 2 bases, and 14 bases lay between the germline ends. The CDR3: CASSIDEALTRNQPQHF. The CDR3 bases are TGTGCCAGTAGTATAGATGAGGCCCTAACTCGCAATCAGCCCCAGCATTTT.